This is a list of T cell receptor beta chains from one sample in a study of blood T cell repertoires in COVID-19. This table comes from immunoSEQ multiplex PCR, and its TCRdb copy is limited to in-frame clones, with some not included. The table shows 150,000 to 200,000 clones, with around 79% occurring only once. Sequencing input: peripheral blood. The origin of the receptors is a woman in her sixties or seventies with acute or convalescent COVID-19. The CDR3 runs from the conserved cysteine through the conserved F or W. The D gene is left open where the match is weak. Only part of the rows carry a size: once, few, many, or a class if the clone is expanded.

>TRBV18|TRBJ2-2|.|.
CASSTQGVGELFF
TGTGCCAGCTCGACTCAGGGTGTAGGGGAGCTGTTTTTT
>TRBV30|TRBJ2-3|TRBD2|.
CAWSFLAGGSTDTQYF
TGTGCCTGGAGTTTTTTAGCGGGAGGGAGCACAGATACGCAGTATTTT
>TRBV5-6|TRBJ2-2|.|many
CASSFGGTNTGELFF
TGTGCCAGCAGCTTTGGCGGGACGAACACCGGGGAGCTGTTTTTT
>TRBV2|TRBJ1-1|.|.
CASKPRGSMNTEAFF
TGTGCCAGCAAGCCCAGGGGCAGTATGAACACTGAAGCTTTCTTT
>TRBV14|TRBJ2-1|.|few
CASSQVLRGLPNEQFF
TGTGCCAGCAGCCAAGTCTTACGGGGTCTCCCAAATGAGCAGTTCTTC
>TRBV20-1|TRBJ2-4|.|.
CSASSARSPPNIQYF
TGCAGTGCTAGTTCAGCTAGGAGCCCCCCAAACATTCAGTACTTC
>TRBV5-4|TRBJ2-5|.|.
CASSFRGFGETQYF
TGTGCCAGCAGCTTCCGGGGGTTTGGAGAGACCCAGTACTTC
>TRBV5-1|TRBJ2-7|TRBD1|.
CASSLRTGSWYEQYF
TGCGCCAGCAGCTTGCGGACAGGGTCATGGTACGAGCAGTACTTC
>TRBV19|TRBJ1-5|.|.
CASKARDVQPQHF
TGTGCCAGTAAGGCCAGGGATGTTCAGCCCCAGCATTTT
>TRBV4-2|TRBJ1-2|.|once
CASSQETAWGRGGGYTF
TGTGCCAGCAGCCAAGAGACCGCGTGGGGCAGGGGTGGTGGCTACACCTTC
>TRBV9|TRBJ2-1|.|once
CASSVAAAMEQFF
TGTGCCAGCAGCGTAGCTGCGGCAATGGAGCAGTTCTTC